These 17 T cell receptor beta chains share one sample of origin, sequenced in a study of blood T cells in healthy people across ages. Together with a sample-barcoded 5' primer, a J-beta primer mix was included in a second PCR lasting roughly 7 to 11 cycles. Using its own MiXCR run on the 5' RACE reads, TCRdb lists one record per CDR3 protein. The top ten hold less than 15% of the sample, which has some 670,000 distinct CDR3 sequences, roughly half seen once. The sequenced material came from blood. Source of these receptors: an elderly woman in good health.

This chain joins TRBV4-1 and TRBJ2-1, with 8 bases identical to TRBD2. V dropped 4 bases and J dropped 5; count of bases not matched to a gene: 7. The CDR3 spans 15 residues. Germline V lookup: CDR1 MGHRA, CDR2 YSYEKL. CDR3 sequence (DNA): TGCGCCAGCAGCCTCGTTAAGCGGGGGAACAATGAGCAGTTCTTC. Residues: CASSLVKRGNNEQFF.

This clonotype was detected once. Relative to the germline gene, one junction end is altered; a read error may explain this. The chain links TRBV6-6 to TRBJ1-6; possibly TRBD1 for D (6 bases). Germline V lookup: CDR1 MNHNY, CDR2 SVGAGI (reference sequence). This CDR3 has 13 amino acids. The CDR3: CASRFEGDSPPHF. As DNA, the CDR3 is TGTGCCAGCAGGTTCGAGGGGGATTCACCCCCCCACTTT.

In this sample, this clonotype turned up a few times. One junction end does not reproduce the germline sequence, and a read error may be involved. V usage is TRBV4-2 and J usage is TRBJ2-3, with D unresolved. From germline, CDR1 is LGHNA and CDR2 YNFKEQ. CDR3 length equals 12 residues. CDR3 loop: CTSSLRTDTQYF. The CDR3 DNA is TGTACCAGCAGCCTCCGCACAGATACGCAGTATTTT.

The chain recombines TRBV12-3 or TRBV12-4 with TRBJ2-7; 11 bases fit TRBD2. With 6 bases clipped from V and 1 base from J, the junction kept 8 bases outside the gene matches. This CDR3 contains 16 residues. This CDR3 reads CASSPLTSGVSYEQYF. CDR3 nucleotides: TGTGCCAGCAGCCCCTTGACTAGCGGGGTGTCCTACGAGCAGTACTTC.

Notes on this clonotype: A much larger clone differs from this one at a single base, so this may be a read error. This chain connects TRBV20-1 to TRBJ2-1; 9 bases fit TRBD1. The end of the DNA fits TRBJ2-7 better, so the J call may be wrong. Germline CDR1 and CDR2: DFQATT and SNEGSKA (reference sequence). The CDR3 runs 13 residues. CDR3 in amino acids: CSASGQGYNEQYF. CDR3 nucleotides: TGCAGTGCTAGTGGACAGGGGTACAATGAGCAGTACTTC.

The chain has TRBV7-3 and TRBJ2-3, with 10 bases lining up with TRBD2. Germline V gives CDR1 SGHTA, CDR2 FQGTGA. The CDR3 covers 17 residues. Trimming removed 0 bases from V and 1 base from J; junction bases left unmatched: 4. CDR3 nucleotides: TGTGCCAGCAGCTTAACGTCTAGCGGGAGTGGCACAGATACGCAGTATTTT. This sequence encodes CASSLTSSGSGTDTQYF. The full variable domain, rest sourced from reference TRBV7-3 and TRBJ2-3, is GAGVSQTPSNKVTEKGKYVELRCDPISGHTALYWYRQSLGQGPEFLIYFQGTGAADDSGLPNDRFFAVRPEGSVSTLKIQRTERGDSAVYLCASSLTSSGSGTDTQYFGPGTRLTVL.

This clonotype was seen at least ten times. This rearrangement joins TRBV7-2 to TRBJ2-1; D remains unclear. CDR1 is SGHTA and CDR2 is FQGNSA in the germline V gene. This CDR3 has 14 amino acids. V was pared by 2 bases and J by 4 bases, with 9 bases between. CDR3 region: CASSLYGGYNEQFF. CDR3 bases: TGTGCCAGCAGCTTATACGGCGGTTACAATGAGCAGTTCTTC.

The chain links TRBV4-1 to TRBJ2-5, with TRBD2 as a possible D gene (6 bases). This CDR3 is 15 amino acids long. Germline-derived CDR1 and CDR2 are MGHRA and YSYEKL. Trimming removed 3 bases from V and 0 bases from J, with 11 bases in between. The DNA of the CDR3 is TGCGCCAGCAGCCAGGGCGGGGCAAACCAAGAGACCCAGTACTTC. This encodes CASSQGGANQETQYF.

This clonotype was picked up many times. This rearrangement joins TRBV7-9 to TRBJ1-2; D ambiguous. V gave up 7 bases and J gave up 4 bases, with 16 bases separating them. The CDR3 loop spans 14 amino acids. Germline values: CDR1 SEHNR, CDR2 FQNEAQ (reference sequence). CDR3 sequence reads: CASTSLEQLYGYTF. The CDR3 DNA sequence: TGTGCCAGCACCTCTTTAGAACAGCTCTATGGCTACACCTTC.

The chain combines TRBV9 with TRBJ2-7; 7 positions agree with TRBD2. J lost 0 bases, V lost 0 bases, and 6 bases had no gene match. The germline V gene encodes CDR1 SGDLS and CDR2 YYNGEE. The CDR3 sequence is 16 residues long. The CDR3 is CASSVGWGGASYEQYF. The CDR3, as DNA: TGTGCCAGCAGCGTAGGGTGGGGGGGAGCCTCCTACGAGCAGTACTTC.

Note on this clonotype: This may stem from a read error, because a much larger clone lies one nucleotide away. CDR3 sequence: CSVFLREGKGYEQYF. CDR3 bases: TGCAGCGTTTTCCTTCGGGAGGGGAAGGGCTACGAGCAGTACTTC. The chain carries TRBV29-1 and TRBJ2-7, with 8 bases aligning to TRBD2. Germline trimming cut 5 bases from V and 3 bases from J; bases unmatched to any gene: 12. CDR3 length equals 15 residues. Germline CDR1 SQVTM, CDR2 ANQGSEA.

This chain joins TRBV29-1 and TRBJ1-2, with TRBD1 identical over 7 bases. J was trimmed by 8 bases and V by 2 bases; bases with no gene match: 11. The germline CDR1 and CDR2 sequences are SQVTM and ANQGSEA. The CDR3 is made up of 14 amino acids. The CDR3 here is CSVEKNLGGGGYTF. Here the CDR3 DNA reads TGCAGCGTTGAAAAAAACTTAGGGGGCGGAGGCTACACCTTC. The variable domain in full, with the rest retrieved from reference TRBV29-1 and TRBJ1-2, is SAVISQKPSRDICQRGTSLTIQCQVDSQVTMMFWYRQQPGQSLTLIATANQGSEATYESGFVIDKFPISRPNLTFSTLTVSNMSPEDSSIYLCSVEKNLGGGGYTFGSGTRLTVV.

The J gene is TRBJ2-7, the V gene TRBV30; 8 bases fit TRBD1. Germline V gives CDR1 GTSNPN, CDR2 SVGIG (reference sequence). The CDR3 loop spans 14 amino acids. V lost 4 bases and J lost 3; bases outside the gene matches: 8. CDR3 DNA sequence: TGTGCCTGGACGGATACAGGGGGTAACTACGAGCAGTACTTC. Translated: CAWTDTGGNYEQYF.

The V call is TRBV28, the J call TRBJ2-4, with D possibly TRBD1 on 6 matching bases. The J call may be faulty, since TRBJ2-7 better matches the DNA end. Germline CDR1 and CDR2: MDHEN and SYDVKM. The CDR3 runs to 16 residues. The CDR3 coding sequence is TGTGCCAGCAGTACCTCCCGGGACACGGGTCGTGACGAGCAGTACTTC. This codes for CASSTSRDTGRDEQYF.

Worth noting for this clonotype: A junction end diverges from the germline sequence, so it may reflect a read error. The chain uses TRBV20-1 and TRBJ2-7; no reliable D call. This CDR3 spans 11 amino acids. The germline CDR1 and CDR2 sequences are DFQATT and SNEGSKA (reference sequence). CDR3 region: CSARDPHELYF. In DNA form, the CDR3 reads TGCAGTGCTAGAGATCCCCACGAGCTGTACTTC.

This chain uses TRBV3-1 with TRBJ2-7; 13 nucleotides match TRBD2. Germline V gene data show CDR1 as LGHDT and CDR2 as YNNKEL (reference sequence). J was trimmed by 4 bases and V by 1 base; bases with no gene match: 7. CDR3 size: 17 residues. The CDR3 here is CASSQVRPGLAGYEQYF. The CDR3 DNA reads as TGTGCCAGCAGCCAAGTCCGTCCGGGACTAGCGGGGTACGAGCAGTACTTC.

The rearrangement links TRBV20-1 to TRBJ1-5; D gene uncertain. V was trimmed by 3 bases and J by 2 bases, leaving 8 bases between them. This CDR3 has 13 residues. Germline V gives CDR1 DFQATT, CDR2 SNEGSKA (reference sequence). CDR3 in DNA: TGCAGTGCTAGGTCAGTTGGCAATCAGCCCCAGCATTTT. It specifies CSARSVGNQPQHF.